This entry lists 21 T cell receptor beta chains sequenced from one sample in a study of blood T cell repertoires in COVID-19. The repertoire was sequenced with immunoSEQ multiplex PCR; TCRdb's copy has only in-frame clones and lacks some. The data show 150,000 to 200,000 clones, around 83% seen once. The sequenced sample consisted of peripheral blood. The receptors were sampled from a woman between 65 and 79 years old with COVID-19, enrolled during active disease.

J is TRBJ2-3 and V is TRBV28; TRBD2 aligns across 7 bases. The germline CDR1 and CDR2 sequences are MDHEN and SYDVKM. The V gene end was trimmed by 3 bases and the J gene end by 1 base; junction bases not matched to a gene: 7. This CDR3 is 16 amino acids long. CDR3: CASSFEAGVGTDTQYF. For the CDR3, the DNA is TGTGCCAGCAGTTTTGAGGCGGGAGTGGGCACAGATACGCAGTATTTT.

Only a few counts were recorded for this clone. The V gene is TRBV11-2, the J gene TRBJ2-1; D may be TRBD2 (6 bases). CDR1 and CDR2 from the germline V gene are SGHAT and FQNNGV. The CDR3 covers 14 residues. Trimming left V 0 bases short and J 4 bases short, with 7 bases between. CDR3 coding DNA: TGTGCCAGCAGCTTAGAGCGGGAATACAATGAGCAGTTCTTC. Its protein is CASSLEREYNEQFF.

This chain joins TRBV7-3 and TRBJ2-5, with a tentative D call TRBD2 (5 bases). The length of the CDR3 is 16 residues. V dropped 1 base and J dropped 2 bases, with 14 bases sitting between them. Germline V gene data show CDR1 as SGHTA and CDR2 as FQGTGA. In DNA, the CDR3 is TGTGCCAGCAGCTTAAATCCGGGAACCCCTCAAGAGACCCAGTACTTC. Amino acids: CASSLNPGTPQETQYF. The whole variable domain, filled in from reference TRBV7-3 and TRBJ2-5, reads GAGVSQTPSNKVTEKGKYVELRCDPISGHTALYWYRQSLGQGPEFLIYFQGTGAADDSGLPNDRFFAVRPEGSVSTLKIQRTERGDSAVYLCASSLNPGTPQETQYFGPGTRLLVL.

V gene TRBV9 combines with J gene TRBJ2-1; TRBD1 might be the D (5 bases). The CDR3 loop spans 15 amino acids. CDR1 SGDLS and CDR2 YYNGEE come from the germline V gene. Trimming took 0 bases from V and 8 from J, leaving 15 bases between them. Written as DNA, the CDR3 is TGTGCCAGCAGCGTAGCCGGCTCCAAGGGGTATGAGCAGTTCTTC. Translated: CASSVAGSKGYEQFF.

This clone has a handful of counts. The CDR3 is CASSSMRSYEQYF. The CDR3 DNA reads TGTGCCAGCAGCTCAATGCGTTCCTACGAGCAGTACTTC. The rearrangement uses TRBV7-2 and TRBJ2-7; D gene ambiguous. The CDR3 has 13 amino acids. Germline V gene data show CDR1 as SGHTA and CDR2 as FQGNSA. With 4 bases removed from V and 1 base from J, the gap between germline ends came to 8 bases.

This clone was detected once. The chain links TRBV7-6 to TRBJ2-2, with TRBD2 identical over 13 bases. The CDR3 runs 17 residues. Germline values: CDR1 SGHVS, CDR2 FNYEAQ. Germline trimming cut 5 bases from V and 4 bases from J; bases unmatched to any gene: 7. The CDR3 DNA is TGTGCCAGCAGCCAGTGGGGGACTAGCGGGACCACCGGGGAGCTGTTTTTT. Translating it yields CASSQWGTSGTTGELFF.

The J gene is TRBJ2-3, the V gene TRBV28; 7 positions agree with TRBD2. CDR3 size: 14 residues. V lost 10 bases, J lost 5 bases, and 12 bases stayed unmatched. In germline, CDR1 is MDHEN, CDR2 SYDVKM. This CDR3 reads CANQPGGKGDTQYF. CDR3 DNA: TGTGCCAACCAACCGGGGGGTAAGGGAGATACGCAGTATTTT.

This sequence joins TRBV18 and TRBJ1-5, with 10 bases lining up with TRBD1. Germline V gene data show CDR1 as KGHSH and CDR2 as LQKENI. This CDR3 has 16 amino acids. V gave up 3 bases and J gave up 7 bases; unmatched junction bases: 9. CDR3 sequence reads: CASSPGTGESSQPQHF. As DNA, the CDR3 is TGTGCCAGCTCACCTGGGACAGGGGAGAGTTCACAGCCCCAGCATTTT.

This sequence joins TRBV15 and TRBJ2-7; unclear D gene. The CDR3 extends over 13 amino acids. Trimming removed 5 bases from V and 9 bases from J, with 17 bases in between. The germline gives CDR1 LNHNV, CDR2 YYDKDF (reference sequence). DNA for the CDR3: TGTGCCACCAGCGTCAAAAAAGAGTCTCCGCAGTACTTC. It codes for CATSVKKESPQYF.

The sample holds a few counts of this clone. The gene calls are TRBV11-3 and TRBJ2-3; possibly TRBD2 for D (5 bases). V was pared by 1 base and J by 3 bases, with 8 bases between. Germline loops: CDR1 SGHNT, CDR2 YENEEA. The CDR3 length is 14 residues. CDR3 loop: CASSLGRGTDTQYF. In DNA, the CDR3 is TGTGCCAGCAGCTTAGGGAGAGGGACAGATACGCAGTATTTT.

A remark on this clone: Other DNA sequences in this sample translate to the same CDR3. V usage is TRBV2 and J usage is TRBJ2-1, with D possibly being TRBD2 (6 bases). V lost 6 bases to trimming and J lost 2 bases, with 14 bases between them. Germline V gene data show CDR1 as SNHLY and CDR2 as FYNNEI. This CDR3 region has 15 residues. The CDR3, as DNA: TGTGCCAGCAGAGTAGAGGGACTCGCCTACAATGAGCAGTTCTTC. Translating it yields CASRVEGLAYNEQFF.

This clone was seen only a few times. The chain employs TRBV2 and TRBJ2-1, with 9 bases aligning to TRBD2. After removal of 5 bases from V and 4 bases from J, the junction contained 6 bases not matched to a gene. The length of the CDR3 is 15 residues. The germline V gene has CDR1 SNHLY and CDR2 FYNNEI. CDR3 protein: CASSSGLALYNEQFF. The DNA for the CDR3 is TGTGCCAGCAGTTCAGGACTAGCGCTTTACAATGAGCAGTTCTTC.

The rearrangement joins TRBV7-2 to TRBJ2-7, with TRBD2 matching over 10 bases. With V trimmed by 7 bases and J by 1 base, 4 bases remained unmatched. The V gene's germline CDR1 is SGHTA and CDR2 FQGNSA. CDR3 length: 14 residues. The CDR3 spells CASTLTSGSYEQYF. The CDR3 DNA follows: TGTGCCAGCACCTTGACTAGCGGGTCCTACGAGCAGTACTTC. The complete variable domain, with remaining parts taken from reference TRBV7-2 and TRBJ2-7, reads GAGVSQSPSNKVTEKGKDVELRCDPISGHTALYWYRQSLGQGLEFLIYFQGNSAPDKSGLPSDRFSAERTGGSVSTLTIQRTQQEDSAVYLCASTLTSGSYEQYFGPGTRLTVT.

This chain connects TRBV5-1 to TRBJ2-3; 7 nucleotides align to TRBD1. CDR3 length: 17 amino acids. Per germline, CDR1 SGHRS and CDR2 YFSETQ. The trim removed 4 bases at V and 4 bases at J, leaving 15 bases unmatched. CDR3 sequence: CASSQTGSKRFSDTQYF. CDR3 DNA sequence: TGCGCCAGCAGCCAGACAGGGTCGAAGCGATTTTCAGATACGCAGTATTTT.

CDR3 sequence reads: CASSPQPLAGAVEQFF. The CDR3, as DNA: TGTGCCAGCAGCCCCCAACCCCTAGCGGGGGCGGTTGAGCAGTTCTTC. The V gene is TRBV7-2, the J gene TRBJ2-1; 10 bases match TRBD2. CDR1 and CDR2 (germline): SGHTA, FQGNSA. Trimming cost V 5 bases and J 9 bases; bases outside gene matches: 13. The CDR3 is 16 residues long.

The chain combines TRBV27 with TRBJ2-5; D ambiguous. V lost 2 bases to trimming and J lost 4 bases, with 11 bases between them. CDR1 and CDR2 (germline): MNHEY, SMNVEV (reference sequence). This CDR3 contains 14 residues. The CDR3 spells CASSLSRVAETQYF. The CDR3 coding sequence is TGTGCCAGCAGTTTAAGTCGGGTAGCAGAGACCCAGTACTTC.

The J gene is TRBJ1-1, the V gene TRBV7-2; 7 bases fit TRBD1. Germline V gives CDR1 SGHTA, CDR2 FQGNSA. The CDR3 has 14 amino acids. The V segment lost 5 bases and the J segment 6 bases; nucleotides outside the gene matches: 9. CDR3 in amino acids: CASSDREGFAEAFF. The CDR3 DNA reads as TGTGCCAGCAGCGACAGGGAAGGTTTTGCTGAAGCTTTCTTT.

The chain links TRBV11-2 to TRBJ2-7; the D is unclear. The CDR3 is made up of 14 amino acids. Germline CDR1 is SGHAT and CDR2 is FQNNGV. V lost 2 bases to trimming and J lost 5 bases, with 13 bases between them. For the CDR3, the DNA is TGTGCCAGCAGCTTACGTACTCCGTCCGACGAGCAGTACTTC. Its protein is CASSLRTPSDEQYF.

This clone was recorded once. The chain recombines TRBV5-6 with TRBJ2-3; 7 positions match TRBD1. The ends lost 0 bases at V and 0 bases at J; junction bases unmatched: 4. The CDR3 consists of 16 residues. The germline gives CDR1 SGHDT, CDR2 YYEEEE. The CDR3 protein is CASSLGDSPSTDTQYF. CDR3 DNA: TGTGCCAGCAGCTTGGGGGACAGTCCAAGCACAGATACGCAGTATTTT.

This rearrangement joins TRBV3-1 (or the pseudogene TRBV3-2) to TRBJ2-5; D gene uncertain. The CDR3 has 14 residues. Germline V CDR1 and CDR2: LGHDT, YNNKEL (reference sequence). Between the trimmed V and J ends, which lost 2 bases and 5 bases, there was a span of 12 bases. The CDR3 region is CASSQPDSGETQYF. In DNA, the CDR3 is TGTGCCAGCAGCCAACCTGACTCCGGGGAGACCCAGTACTTC.

The genes are TRBV19 and TRBJ2-2, with TRBD1 matching over 8 bases. V shed 6 bases and J 5 bases; nucleotides not matched to a gene: 2. CDR1 and CDR2 from the germline V gene are LNHDA and SQIVND (reference sequence). This CDR3 spans 13 amino acids. The CDR3 loop reads CASRDRGTGELFF. CDR3 bases: TGTGCCAGTAGAGACAGGGGAACCGGGGAGCTGTTTTTT. Full variable domain (outside the CDR3, taken from reference TRBV19 and TRBJ2-2): DGGITQSPKYLFRKEGQNVTLSCEQNLNHDAMYWYRQDPGQGLRLIYYSQIVNDFQKGDIAEGYSVSREKKESFPLTVTSAQKNPTAFYLCASRDRGTGELFFGEGSRLTVL.